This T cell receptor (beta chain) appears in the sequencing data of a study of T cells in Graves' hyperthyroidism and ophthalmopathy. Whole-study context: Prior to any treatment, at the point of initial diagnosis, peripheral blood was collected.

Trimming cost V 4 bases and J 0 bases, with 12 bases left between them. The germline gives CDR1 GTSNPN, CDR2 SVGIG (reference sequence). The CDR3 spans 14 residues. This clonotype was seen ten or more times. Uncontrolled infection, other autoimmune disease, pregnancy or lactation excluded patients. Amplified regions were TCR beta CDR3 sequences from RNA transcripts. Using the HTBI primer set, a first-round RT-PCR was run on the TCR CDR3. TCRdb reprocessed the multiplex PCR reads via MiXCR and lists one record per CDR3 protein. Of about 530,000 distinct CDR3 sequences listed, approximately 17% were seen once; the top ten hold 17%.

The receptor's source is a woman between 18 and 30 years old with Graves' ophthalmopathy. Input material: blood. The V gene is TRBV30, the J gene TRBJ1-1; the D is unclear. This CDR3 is CAWTSRSMNTEAFF. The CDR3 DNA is TGTGCCTGGACTTCGCGGTCCATGAACACTGAAGCTTTCTTT.